This record concerns one T cell receptor beta chain sequence. Its target is not known. The PCR made use of 60 Vbeta and 13 Jbeta primers. In the original workflow: There were 80 million or so unique TCR beta chains by a later count, and 8.5 million to 14 million of them were shared. Data came from immunoSEQ multiplex PCR; TCRdb stores just in-frame clones and leaves some out. Clone size and V and J calls were adopted from that table, with D and trimming inferred from the DNA. The sample holds some 84,000 clones. The data were obtained in a study of cytomegalovirus exposure and HLA in healthy donors. Across the study: The Caucasian-associated ancestry cluster held roughly 81% of some 420 genotyped donors.

Regarding the study as a whole: The classifier reportedly diagnosed cytomegalovirus status with high specificity and sensitivity. As a later analysis revealed, most CMV-associated TCR beta chains appeared HLA-restricted.

This CDR3 spans 19 amino acids. Germline V lookup: CDR1 KGHSH, CDR2 LQKENI. V was shortened by 3 bases and J by 1 base, with 19 bases between the two germline ends. The rearrangement joins TRBV18 to TRBJ2-6, with D maybe TRBD1 (6 bases). The sequencing sample was made of PBMCs. This sequence originates from a man over 45 in good health and CMV-seronegative. The CDR3 DNA reads TGTGCCAGCTCACCCTACAGGTCGAATCAGGGGTCTGGGGCCAACGTCCTGACTTTC. Its translation is CASSPYRSNQGSGANVLTF.